The T cell receptor (beta chain) described here comes from a study of vaccination and CD4 T cells after COVID-19. Described treatment: roughly 11-day PBMC culture with coronavirus spike peptide pools or control peptides (ViraFEST assay). Sequence data for DNA of cultured CD4+ T cells were generated by the Oncomine TCR Beta short-read assay. Via MiXCR, TCRdb re-called the PCR reads, giving one row per CDR3 protein. The sample yields more than 9,500 distinct CDR3 sequences, roughly three quarters seen once. Comment on this clonotype: The antigen remains undetermined.

CDR1 is MGHDK, CDR2 SYGVNS, per germline. CDR3 length: 13 amino acids. Trimming cost V 2 bases and J 5 bases; bases outside gene matches: 3. The TCR originated in a human donor who had recovered from COVID-19. V is TRBV25-1 and J is TRBJ2-7; 7 positions agree with TRBD2. The specimen sequenced was CD4+ T cells from blood, cultured in vitro. CDR3 in DNA: TGTGCCAGCAGTGAAGGCGGGAGAAACGAGCAGTACTTC. Translating it yields CASSEGGRNEQYF.